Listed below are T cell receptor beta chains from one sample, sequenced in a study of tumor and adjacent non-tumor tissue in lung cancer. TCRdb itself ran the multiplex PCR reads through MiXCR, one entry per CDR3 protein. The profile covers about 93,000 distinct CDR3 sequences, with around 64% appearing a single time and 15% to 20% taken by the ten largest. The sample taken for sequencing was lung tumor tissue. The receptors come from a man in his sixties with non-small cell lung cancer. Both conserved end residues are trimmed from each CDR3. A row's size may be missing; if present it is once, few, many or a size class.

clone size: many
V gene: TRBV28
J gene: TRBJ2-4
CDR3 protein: ASSSRTYIQY

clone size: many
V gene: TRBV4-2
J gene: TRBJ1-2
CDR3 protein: ASSQDQGYGYT

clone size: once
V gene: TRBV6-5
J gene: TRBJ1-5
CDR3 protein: ASRSGTGNSSQPLH

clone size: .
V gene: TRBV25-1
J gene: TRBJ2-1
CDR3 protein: AGSGSGNEQF

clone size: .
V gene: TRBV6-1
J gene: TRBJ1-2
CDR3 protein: ASNQGRGGYT

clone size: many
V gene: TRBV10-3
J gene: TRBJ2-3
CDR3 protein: AIRASGGTDTQY

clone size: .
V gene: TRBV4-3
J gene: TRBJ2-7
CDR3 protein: AGSQDRSASYEQY

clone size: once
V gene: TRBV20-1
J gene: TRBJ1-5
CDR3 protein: SVSGKLNQPQH

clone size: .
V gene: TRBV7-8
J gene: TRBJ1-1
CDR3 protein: ASSLGTGVHTEVF

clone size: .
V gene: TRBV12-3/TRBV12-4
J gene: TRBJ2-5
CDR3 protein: ANSFGSHETQY

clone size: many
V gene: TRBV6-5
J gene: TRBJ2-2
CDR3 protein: ASTPNRGGELF

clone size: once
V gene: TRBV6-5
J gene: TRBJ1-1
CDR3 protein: ASKPGQWNTEAS

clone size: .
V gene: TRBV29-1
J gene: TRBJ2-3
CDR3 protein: SVAGTATTDTQY

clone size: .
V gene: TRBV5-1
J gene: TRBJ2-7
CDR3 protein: AYSTGNYEQY

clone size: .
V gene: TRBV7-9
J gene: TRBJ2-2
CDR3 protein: ASSMGHGANTGELF

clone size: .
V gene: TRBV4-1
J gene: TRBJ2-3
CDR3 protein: ASSQGVVGDTHY

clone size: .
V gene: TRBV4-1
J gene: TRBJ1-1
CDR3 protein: ASSQWAEAF

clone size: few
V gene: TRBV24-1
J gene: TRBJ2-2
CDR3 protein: ATGQDTGELL

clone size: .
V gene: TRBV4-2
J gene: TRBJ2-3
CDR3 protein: ASSQDRHTQY

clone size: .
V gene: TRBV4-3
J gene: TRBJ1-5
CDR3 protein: ATSQDWGGWMKPQH

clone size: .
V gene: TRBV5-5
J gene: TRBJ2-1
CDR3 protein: AGSVGGVGHNEQF

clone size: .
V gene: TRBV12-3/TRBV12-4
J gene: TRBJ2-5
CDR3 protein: ASRTGGQETNY

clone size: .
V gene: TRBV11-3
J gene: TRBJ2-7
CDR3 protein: ASSRGGITCLPEQY

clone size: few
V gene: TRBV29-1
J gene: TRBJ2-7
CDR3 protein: SVDDGSYEQY

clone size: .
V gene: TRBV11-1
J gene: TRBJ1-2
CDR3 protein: ASSYKPTGDGYGYT

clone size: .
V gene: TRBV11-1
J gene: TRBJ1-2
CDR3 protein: ASSLAGSNYSYI

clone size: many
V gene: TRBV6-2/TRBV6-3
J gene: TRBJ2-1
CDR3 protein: ASSYSRGKPPGDNEQF

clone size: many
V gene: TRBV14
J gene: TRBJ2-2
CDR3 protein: ASSQLQGRTGELF

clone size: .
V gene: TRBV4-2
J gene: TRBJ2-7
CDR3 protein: ASSQGRQGGSYEQY

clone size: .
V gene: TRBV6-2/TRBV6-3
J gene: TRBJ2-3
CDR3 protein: ASSAHHGQFTSSITDTQY

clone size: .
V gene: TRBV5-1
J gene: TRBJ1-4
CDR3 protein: ASSLGQGNEKLF

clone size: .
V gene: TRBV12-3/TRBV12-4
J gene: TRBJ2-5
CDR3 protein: ASSYTGLSLETQY

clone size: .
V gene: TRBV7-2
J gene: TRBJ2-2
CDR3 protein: ASSLGTSGIMAGELF

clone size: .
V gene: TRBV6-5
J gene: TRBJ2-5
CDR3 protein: ASTQGWVGRQETQY

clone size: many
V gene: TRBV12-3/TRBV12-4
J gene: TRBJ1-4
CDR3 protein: AIQGTGTEKLF

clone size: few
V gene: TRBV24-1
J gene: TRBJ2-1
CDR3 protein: ATSDLRGLDNEQF

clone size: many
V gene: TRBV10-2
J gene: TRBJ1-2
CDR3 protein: ASSEDWFYGYT

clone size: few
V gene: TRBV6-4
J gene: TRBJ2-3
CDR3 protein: ASSESGVGTDTQY

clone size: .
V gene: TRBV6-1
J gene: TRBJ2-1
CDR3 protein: ASRGTGGPNEQF

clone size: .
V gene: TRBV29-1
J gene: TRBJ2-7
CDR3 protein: SALTGTEQQC

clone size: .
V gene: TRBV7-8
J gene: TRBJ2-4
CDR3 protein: PSSFGGGGDIQY

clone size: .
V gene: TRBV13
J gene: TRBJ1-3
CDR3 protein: ASRLYSRGLSGNTIY

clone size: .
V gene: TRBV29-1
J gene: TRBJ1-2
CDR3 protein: SFELGGRGEGYT

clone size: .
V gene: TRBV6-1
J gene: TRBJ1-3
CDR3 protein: ASSGHSGNTIY

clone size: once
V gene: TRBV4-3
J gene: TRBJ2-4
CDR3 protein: ASSSNRVGIQY

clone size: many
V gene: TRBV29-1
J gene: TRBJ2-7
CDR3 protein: SVRGASGYEQY

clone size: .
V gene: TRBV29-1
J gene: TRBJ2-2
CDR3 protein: SAQSGARAGELF

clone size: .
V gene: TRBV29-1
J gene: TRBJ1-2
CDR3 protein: IVEDLRTGFGYT

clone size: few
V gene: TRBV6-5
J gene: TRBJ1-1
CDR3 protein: ASSYGQQNSEAF

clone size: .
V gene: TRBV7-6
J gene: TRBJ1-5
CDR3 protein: ASSLYSGTGLNQPQH

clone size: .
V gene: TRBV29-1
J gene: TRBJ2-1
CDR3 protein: SVEGKHISYNERF

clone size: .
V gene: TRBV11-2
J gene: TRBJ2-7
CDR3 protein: ASSGGRTSEQY

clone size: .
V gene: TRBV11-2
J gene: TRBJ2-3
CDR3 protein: VSTETGTDTQY

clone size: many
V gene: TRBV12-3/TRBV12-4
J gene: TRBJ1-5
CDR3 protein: ASDSSGRVNQPQH

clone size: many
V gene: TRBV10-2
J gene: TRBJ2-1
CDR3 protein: ATTMVPDSYNEQF

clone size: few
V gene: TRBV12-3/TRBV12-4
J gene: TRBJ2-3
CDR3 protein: AGSGPWPSTDTQY

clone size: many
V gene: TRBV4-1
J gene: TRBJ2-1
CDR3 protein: ASSQDRGTSGRVARGNEQF

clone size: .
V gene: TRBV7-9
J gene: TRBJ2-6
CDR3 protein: ASTPGTGGSGANVLT

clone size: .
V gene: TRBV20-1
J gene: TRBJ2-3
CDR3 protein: SVQHTSGGTDTRY

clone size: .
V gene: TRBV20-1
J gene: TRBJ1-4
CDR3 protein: SVPGPIEKLF